A selection of T cell receptor beta chains follows, all from one sample in a study of OX40 agonist ivuxolimab in advanced cancers. Profiling relied on immunoSEQ multiplex PCR, and the TCRdb table lists in-frame clones only, not all of them. The sample has tens of thousands of clones, around 86% seen once. The material was CD4+ or CD8+ T cells sorted from blood, obtained in a trial of the OX40 agonist ivuxolimab. The receptors were sampled from an adult with an advanced solid tumor such as melanoma, head and neck, liver or kidney cancer. Both conserved end residues are trimmed from each CDR3. Fields, in order: J gene, clone size, V gene, CDR3 protein. Part of the rows lack a size; the others show once, few, many or a class for expanded clones.

TRBJ2-2 . TRBV7-6 ASSSGQGPITGELF
TRBJ2-1 . TRBV2 ASSRQGYNEQF
TRBJ1-2 few TRBV6-5 ASSYHGRGYT
TRBJ1-5 once TRBV9 ASSVDLEQPQH
TRBJ1-1 . TRBV2 AGGTGRTEAF
TRBJ2-2 . TRBV7-3 ASSSASGRAWNTGELF
TRBJ1-5 . TRBV4-2 ASSPGGSKPQH
TRBJ2-2 . TRBV7-9 ASSRGQGSTGELF
TRBJ2-2 . TRBV30 AWSVFRTSGRAHRGAV
TRBJ2-4 . TRBV30 AWSVQGLAKNIQY
TRBJ1-1 . TRBV7-2 ASSAMIQTEAF
TRBJ2-1 . TRBV7-2 ASSPRDASYNEQF
TRBJ1-2 . TRBV28 ASSFTTGYT
TRBJ2-5 . TRBV5-1 ASRTGQYQETQY
TRBJ1-1 . TRBV5-1 ASALGMNTEAF
TRBJ2-1 once TRBV4-1 ASSRSGTSGVTSGNEQF
TRBJ2-1 . TRBV7-8 ASSLFATPGRYNEQF
TRBJ2-7 . TRBV6-6 ASSSRGRVYEQY
TRBJ2-7 . TRBV2 ASSGSSGRARGEQY
TRBJ1-2 . TRBV7-9 ASSRAAVGGGYT
TRBJ1-2 . TRBV7-8 ASSFQGWGYT
TRBJ1-3 . TRBV6-5 ASSFSRELNGNTIY
TRBJ1-2 . TRBV5-1 ASSLDGQGAQGYT
TRBJ2-2 . TRBV2 ASRPTINTGELF
TRBJ1-2 . TRBV30 AWTVGKYGYT
TRBJ1-2 . TRBV27 ASSLRGTGGYT
TRBJ2-1 medium-sized TRBV27 ASRQRQEQF
TRBJ1-4 once TRBV12-5 ASGALEKLF
TRBJ1-2 . TRBV10-3 ATRDRVDYGYT
TRBJ1-6 . TRBV7-2 ASSRLWVNRNSPLH
TRBJ1-1 once TRBV29-1 SVVPGQGRVGTEAF
TRBJ2-1 . TRBV5-1 ASRSGSSFLAVDNEQF
TRBJ1-5 . TRBV19 ASDRGFFIQPQH
TRBJ2-7 . TRBV29-1 SALTGSYEQY
TRBJ1-3 . TRBV5-1 ASSLGGQGRSGNTIY
TRBJ1-6 few TRBV13 ASSLEYGGRNSPLH
TRBJ2-6 . TRBV5-1 ASSGANVLT
TRBJ2-1 few TRBV5-4 ASSFGRGEQF
TRBJ2-5 . TRBV7-9 ASSEQETQY
TRBJ2-5 once TRBV19 ASSIRQVQETQY
TRBJ2-7 . TRBV2 ASRRLSYEQY
TRBJ2-2 . TRBV5-1 ASTHMDSDTGELF
TRBJ1-2 . TRBV19 ASSTPGHNYGYT
TRBJ2-1 . TRBV9 ASSEDINEQF
TRBJ1-2 . TRBV5-4 ASSLGTDYGYT
TRBJ2-2 . TRBV27 ASSFDQGKAGELF
TRBJ1-2 . TRBV28 ASSLPDRSGYT
TRBJ1-3 . TRBV4-3 ASSRQGAAGNTIY
TRBJ1-6 . TRBV6-5 ASSYSNRGNSPLH
TRBJ1-6 . TRBV5-6 ASSLAHNSPLH